This paragraph reports one T cell receptor beta chain. This clonotype was seen many times. This clone's antigen is unknown. Per-base qualities were not stored, and no clone one base away is much larger. The sample is drawn from a study of T cell repertoires in cytomegalovirus infection (dated by TCRdb to about 2019). In the study overall: Peptide stimulations targeted recently identified HLA-C-restricted CMV epitopes, whose presentation resists viral immunomodulation, together with well-studied HLA-B-restricted epitopes. The HLA type of each donor mattered for the analysis, because public TCR beta signatures pointed to carriage of CMV infection along with the matching HLA type. Study-level results and caveats: Carriers of CMV infection plus the relevant HLA type were discriminated by the cumulative frequency of public TCR beta family members in the study cohort and in an independent roughly 400-donor cohort. The ex vivo response was dominated by HLA-C-restricted CMV-specific TCR beta clonotypes, which also provided the single most frequent clonotype in two of eight donors.

Trimming removed 3 bases from V and 5 bases from J, leaving 11 bases between the germline ends. The CDR3 runs 13 amino acids, cysteine and phenylalanine included. CDR3 DNA is the only sequence kept; it has 39 bases, read in frame from the first base. The treatment or condition label on this specimen signifies: in vitro stimulation with specific CMV peptide epitopes to enrich CMV-specific T cells. Sequencing was performed on an Illumina HiSeq 1500. TCRdb trimmed the raw reads at Q25, called clones with MiXCR and kept productive beta chains. Identical CDR3 protein sequences are pooled into one entry, listed with their most common genes and DNA. Within this sample are fewer than 950,000 distinct CDR3 sequences, with around a third of them counted one time only. Around 12% of the sample comes from the top ten.

The material was cultured CD8+ T cells from PBMCs, obtained from culture after CMV antigen stimulation. The TCR sequence derives from a human donor in good health (CMV status not recorded). Some clones in this sample may be carry-over from other donors' samples. The V and J segments used are TRBV12-3 or TRBV12-4 and TRBJ2-7; the D gene lacks a confident call. The nucleotides are TGTGCCAGCAGTTTTGGACCCCCGCACGAGCAGTACTTC. Translation gives CASSFGPPHEQYF.